The T cell receptor (beta chain) described here comes from a study of spatial heterogeneity in lung cancer (dated 2019 in TCRdb). Turning to the overall study: Beta-chain transcripts were consistently detected in greater numbers than alpha-chain transcripts, which likely reflected higher beta-chain transcript abundance. At surgery, hundreds of tumor regions, 64 matched nontumor lung samples and 45 to 60 PBMC samples were TCR-sequenced for both alpha and beta chains. In non-small cell lung cancer, the study quantitatively compared TCR alpha and beta repertoires across several tumor regions, matched nontumor lung, and blood. The study linked features of the TCR repertoire to counts of nonsynonymous mutations, which were determined by whole-exome sequencing of tumor tissue. In the raw uncorrected reads, each unique combination of TCR and UMI appeared more than ten times on average. A strong correlation was found between TCR transcript counts in tumor regions and a T cell transcriptional module score from matched bulk RNA-seq.

The time point label corresponds to: sample taken at primary tumor resection. The donors were some 76 patients from the lung TRACERx cohort who had early-stage, untreated non-small cell lung cancer. Without any cell sorting, TCR sequencing was performed on whole RNA extracted either from tumor and nontumor lung tissue or from cryopreserved PBMC samples. Only patients with enough RNA available from two or more tumor regions were chosen for TCR sequencing. A lung pathologist reviewed the tumor and adjacent nontumor lung specimens before the specimens were selected. The CDR3 covers 16 residues, taking in both the cysteine and the phenylalanine. Left in the record is the CDR3 DNA by itself, 48 bases read in frame from the first base. The V end gives up 2 bases and the J end 2 bases, leaving 8 bases in the junction not matched to a gene. The germline V gene (reference sequence) provides CDR1 DFQATT and CDR2 SNEGSKA.

This clonotype appeared many times. Its cognate antigen has yet to be identified. One base away there is no much larger clone; base qualities are not given. The receptor library was made with 5' RACE. Sequencing instrument: NextSeq 500. In the TCR library protocol, a unique molecular identifier was attached to each TCR cDNA molecule so that PCR and sequencing errors could be corrected. In the original analysis: TCR identification, UMI-based error correction and CDR3 extraction were performed with Decombinator tools. Expanded TCRs were defined as those above a frequency of 2 per 1,000, corresponding to the top 1% of the tumor frequency distribution. Expanded tumor TCRs were classed as regional if statistically deemed absent (corrected P<0.05) from at least one tumor region, otherwise ubiquitous. Renyi diversity was calculated using the R vegan package after each repertoire was subsampled 100 times to 5,000 TCRs. CDR3 similarity networks were constructed using string-kernel similarity of amino acid triplets, with links drawn between CDR3s whose pairwise similarity was above 0.82. In-frame beta chains were kept once TCRdb had trimmed the public reads at Q25 with fastp and called clones with MiXCR. Entries that share a CDR3 protein sequence are merged under the most common genes and DNA. The V and J calls were not made by the authors but by TCRdb's processing. The sample table shows 20,000 to 25,000 distinct CDR3 sequences, and under 8% are seen once. Of the sample, 10% to 13% is held by the ten largest clones.

The full study reports these points: The number of expanded intratumoral alpha and beta TCRs correlated with the tumor nonsynonymous mutation count. Additional single-cell paired TCR alpha and beta sequencing was considered necessary to confirm, at a functional level, the hypothesis that regional TCRs recognize regional mutations. The count of ubiquitous expanded TCRs correlated with the count of ubiquitous nonsynonymous mutations, and the count of regional expanded TCRs correlated with the count of regional nonsynonymous mutations. Estimated TCR-seq coverage of tumor T cells was only around 7.2% for alpha chains and roughly 13% for beta chains.

The sequencing used lung tumor tissue, collected at surgery. The receptor comes from a male donor with early-stage non-small cell lung cancer. The chain uses TRBV20-1 and TRBJ2-7; 11 of the junction bases match TRBD2. The CDR3 protein is CSARIPGLAVTYEQYF. The sequenced DNA is TGCAGTGCTAGAATCCCGGGACTAGCGGTTACCTACGAGCAGTACTTC.